This passage covers 25 T cell receptor beta chains from one sample sequenced in a study of blood T cell repertoires in COVID-19. The assay was immunoSEQ multiplex PCR, and TCRdb's table has in-frame clones only and misses some. The table includes about 170,000 clones, over 80% detected once. The specimen sequenced was PBMCs or T cells enriched from blood (not recorded which). The receptors were sampled from a woman in her forties or fifties who had recovered from COVID-19.

This rearrangement joins TRBV7-3 to TRBJ2-2; 9 bases are shared with TRBD1. V shed 1 base and J 1 base; nucleotides not matched to a gene: 1. The CDR3 consists of 16 residues. Per the germline V gene, CDR1 is SGHTA and CDR2 is FQGTGA. The CDR3 DNA reads as TGTGCCAGCAGCTTAAAGGGACAGGGGAACACCGGGGAGCTGTTTTTT. It codes for CASSLKGQGNTGELFF.

The gene calls are TRBV27 and TRBJ1-1; possibly TRBD1 for D (6 bases). Germline values: CDR1 MNHEY, CDR2 SMNVEV (reference sequence). The CDR3 is made up of 14 amino acids. V dropped 5 bases and J dropped 3 bases, with 13 bases sitting between them. Written as DNA, the CDR3 is TGTGCCAGCAGTCCAGGACAGATACACACTGAAGCTTTCTTT. As protein: CASSPGQIHTEAFF.

This clone was seen only once. The chain has TRBV4-1 and TRBJ2-6; D gene unclear. The germline V gene encodes CDR1 MGHRA and CDR2 YSYEKL. The CDR3 length is 16 residues. V lost 1 base, J lost 0 bases, and 7 bases lay in between. The CDR3 DNA reads TGCGCCAGCAGCCAAGGGGCCGCCTCTGGGGCCAACGTCCTGACTTTC. This sequence encodes CASSQGAASGANVLTF.

V usage is TRBV9 and J usage is TRBJ1-6; D gene unclear. Deletions cut 0 bases from V and 7 bases from J, with 14 bases between. Germline CDR1 reads SGDLS; CDR2 reads YYNGEE. The CDR3 is 16 residues long. The CDR3 here is CASSVEGSRGNSPLHF. The CDR3 DNA reads as TGTGCCAGCAGCGTAGAGGGCTCGAGAGGGAATTCACCCCTCCACTTT.

The chain uses TRBV19 and TRBJ1-5; D possibly corresponds to TRBD1 (5 bases). The CDR3 is 14 residues long. V lost 7 bases to trimming and J lost 5 bases, with 15 bases between them. CDR1 is LNHDA and CDR2 is SQIVND in the germline V gene (reference sequence). The CDR3 region is CASTSGQLYQPQHF. As DNA, the CDR3 is TGTGCCAGTACATCAGGGCAGTTATATCAGCCCCAGCATTTT.

The chain employs TRBV12-3 or TRBV12-4 and TRBJ1-2; 9 bases fit TRBD1. The length of the CDR3 is 12 residues. Trimming took 6 bases from V and 8 from J; bases not matched to a gene: 4. CDR3 DNA sequence: TGTGCCAGCAGCGGGACAGGGTTAGGCTACACCTTC. As protein: CASSGTGLGYTF.

The rearrangement uses TRBV19 and TRBJ2-1; 8 nucleotides match TRBD2. The CDR3 totals 14 residues. In germline, CDR1 is LNHDA, CDR2 SQIVND (reference sequence). V lost 5 bases to trimming and J lost 4 bases; unmatched junction nucleotides: 4. CDR3 DNA: TGTGCCAGTAGTCAGCGGGGGCCGTACAATGAGCAGTTCTTC. This sequence encodes CASSQRGPYNEQFF.

Written as DNA, the CDR3 is TGTGCCAGTGGGTCCCAGGCTCAGCCCCAGCATTTT. Encoded protein: CASGSQAQPQHF. V usage is TRBV19 and J usage is TRBJ1-5; D remains unclear. The CDR3 runs to 12 residues. Germline CDR1 is LNHDA and CDR2 is SQIVND (reference sequence). V was pared by 8 bases and J by 6 bases, with 11 bases between.

This clone was found a few times. The V call is TRBV27, the J call TRBJ2-7; 10 bases fit TRBD2. CDR3 size: 15 residues. CDR1 is MNHEY and CDR2 is SMNVEV in the germline V gene (reference sequence). Trimming removed 2 bases from V and 3 bases from J; junction bases left unmatched: 4. The CDR3 coding sequence is TGTGCCAGCAGTTTAAGGGGGACTAGCGACTACGAGCAGTACGTC. This encodes CASSLRGTSDYEQYV.

This sequence joins TRBV6-5 and TRBJ1-2; D not resolved. V lost 7 bases to trimming and J lost 4 bases, with 13 bases between them. CDR1 is MNHEY and CDR2 is SVGAGI in the germline V gene. The CDR3 totals 13 residues. CDR3 region: CASTGNRGYGYTF. As DNA, the CDR3 is TGTGCCAGCACCGGAAACCGGGGCTATGGCTACACCTTC.

This clone was found a few times. This chain uses TRBV30 with TRBJ2-5; 13 bases line up with TRBD2. The CDR3 is 17 residues long. Germline trimming cut 0 bases from V and 5 bases from J; bases unmatched to any gene: 9. Germline V CDR1 and CDR2: GTSNPN, SVGIG (reference sequence). For the CDR3, the DNA is TGTGCCTGGAGTGTAATCCGGACTAGCGGGAGTGGGGAGACCCAGTACTTC. Protein product: CAWSVIRTSGSGETQYF.

This clone occurred once. The gene calls are TRBV7-2 and TRBJ1-2; tentative D call: TRBD1 (6 bases). CDR3 length: 15 residues. V lost 4 bases and J 7 bases, leaving 19 bases between the germline ends. The germline V gene has CDR1 SGHTA and CDR2 FQGNSA. CDR3 bases: TGTGCCAGCAGCTCCCCCTGGGGGGGCGGGGGTGGCTACACCTTC. Its protein is CASSSPWGGGGGYTF.

V and J are TRBV10-3 and TRBJ1-5, with 8 bases identical to TRBD1. This CDR3 contains 15 residues. V lost 3 bases and J lost 9; bases outside the gene matches: 10. Per the germline V gene, CDR1 is ENHRY and CDR2 is SYGVKD. CDR3 DNA: TGTGCCATCAGTGACCCCGGGACAGGTCTTGGGCCCCAGCATTTT. Its protein is CAISDPGTGLGPQHF.

Only a few counts were recorded for this clone. This chain connects TRBV27 to TRBJ1-2; 7 bases fit TRBD1. The junction had 14 bases not matched to a gene; V was cut back by 2 bases and J by 8 bases. Germline CDR1 reads MNHEY; CDR2 reads SMNVEV (reference sequence). The CDR3 is 16 amino acids. CDR3 amino acids: CASSLRGRQGMRGYTF. The CDR3, as DNA: TGTGCCAGCAGTTTAAGAGGTCGACAGGGAATGAGGGGCTACACCTTC.

The rearrangement uses TRBV7-6 and TRBJ1-5; D is undetermined. The CDR3 length is 15 residues. CDR1 SGHVS and CDR2 FNYEAQ come from the germline V gene. V was pared by 1 base and J by 7 bases, with 14 bases between. The DNA for the CDR3 is TGTGCCAGCAGCTTAGACGGCCGGGGAGGACAGCCCCAGCATTTT. Encoded protein: CASSLDGRGGQPQHF. Combining the CDR3 with reference TRBV7-6 and TRBJ1-5 gives the whole variable domain GAGVSQSPRYKVTKRGQDVALRCDPISGHVSLYWYRQALGQGPEFLTYFNYEAQQDKSGLPNDRFSAERPEGSISTLTIQRTEQRDSAMYRCASSLDGRGGQPQHFGDGTRLSIL.

The chain couples TRBV28 to TRBJ1-2, with D perhaps TRBD1 (5 bases). Germline V gene lookup returns CDR1 MDHEN and CDR2 SYDVKM. This CDR3 has 14 residues. Trimming stripped 9 bases from V and 2 bases from J, with 16 bases between. The CDR3 region has the DNA TGTGCCAGTACCCAGGGAGGCCGGAACTATGGCTACACCTTC. Translation: CASTQGGRNYGYTF.

This clone was detected only once. The chain has TRBV6-5 and TRBJ1-2; 8 positions agree with TRBD1. The CDR3 runs 13 residues. Per the germline V gene, CDR1 is MNHEY and CDR2 is SVGAGI. Losses at the gene ends were 8 bases for V and 3 bases for J; bases not matched to a gene: 5. The DNA for the CDR3 is TGTGCCAGCCAGAGGGGACAGGACTATGGCTACACCTTC. Amino acids: CASQRGQDYGYTF.

This chain links TRBV6-5 with TRBJ1-1; 8 bases fit TRBD1. There are 15 residues in the CDR3. Germline V gene lookup returns CDR1 MNHEY and CDR2 SVGAGI. The V gene end was trimmed by 2 bases and the J gene end by 5 bases; junction bases not matched to a gene: 7. The CDR3 is CASSYTQGAATEAFF. The CDR3, as DNA: TGTGCCAGCAGTTACACTCAGGGGGCCGCAACTGAAGCTTTCTTT.

This chain links TRBV5-1 with TRBJ1-1, with 10 bases that match TRBD1. V trimming: 4 bases; J trimming: 4 bases; junction bases outside the gene matches: 7. CDR1 is SGHRS and CDR2 is YFSETQ in the germline V gene. The CDR3 is made up of 15 amino acids. In DNA form, the CDR3 reads TGCGCCAGCAGCGGGACAGGGGTGCAATTCACTGAAGCTTTCTTT. Translation gives CASSGTGVQFTEAFF.

This sequence joins TRBV5-8 and TRBJ2-2; TRBD1 aligns across 8 bases. Germline assignment: CDR1 SGHTS and CDR2 YDEGEE. V lost 4 bases, J lost 2 bases, and 4 bases stayed unmatched. This CDR3 has 15 amino acids. The CDR3 nucleotides are TGTGCCAGCAGCATGACAGGGGTAAACACCGGGGAGCTGTTTTTT. Encoded protein: CASSMTGVNTGELFF.

V is TRBV6-5 and J is TRBJ2-1, with a tentative D call TRBD2 (6 bases). V lost 5 bases to trimming and J lost 5 bases, with 13 bases between them. Germline V lookup: CDR1 MNHEY, CDR2 SVGAGI. The CDR3 has 14 amino acids. CDR3 sequence reads: CASSIGTPDNEQFF. In DNA form, the CDR3 reads TGTGCCAGCAGTATCGGGACTCCCGACAATGAGCAGTTCTTC.

The CDR3 DNA sequence: TGTGCCAGCAGTTACTCGCAGGGCAATCAGCCCCAGCATTTT. This codes for CASSYSQGNQPQHF. The chain combines TRBV6-5 with TRBJ1-5; D not certain. The germline V gene encodes CDR1 MNHEY and CDR2 SVGAGI. The V and J ends lost 0 bases and 2 bases respectively, with 5 bases between them. There are 14 residues in the CDR3.

V is TRBV2 and J is TRBJ2-1; D may be TRBD1 (6 bases). The germline V and J ends were trimmed by 2 bases and 9 bases, with 8 bases remaining between them. The CDR3 totals 12 residues. The germline gives CDR1 SNHLY, CDR2 FYNNEI. CDR3 nucleotides: TGTGCCAGCAGTGAACAGGGGACTGAGCAGTTCTTC. Translation: CASSEQGTEQFF. The entire variable domain, with the rest obtained from reference TRBV2 and TRBJ2-1, is as follows: EPEVTQTPSHQVTQMGQEVILRCVPISNHLYFYWYRQILGQKVEFLVSFYNNEISEKSEIFDDQFSVERPDGSNFTLKIRSTKLEDSAMYFCASSEQGTEQFFGPGTRLTVL.

The rearrangement uses TRBV11-2 and TRBJ2-3, with D tentatively TRBD2 (5 bases). Germline V gene data show CDR1 as SGHAT and CDR2 as FQNNGV. V was shortened by 6 bases and J by 1 base, with 14 bases between the two germline ends. The CDR3 loop spans 15 amino acids. CDR3 sequence: CASREVVWGTDTQYF. DNA of the CDR3: TGTGCCAGCAGGGAGGTAGTATGGGGCACAGATACGCAGTATTTT.

The chain uses TRBV5-1 and TRBJ1-3; no firm D call. With 4 bases removed from V and 0 bases from J, the gap between germline ends came to 8 bases. This CDR3 region has 14 residues. Germline V gene data show CDR1 as SGHRS and CDR2 as YFSETQ. CDR3 sequence: CASSDGGSGNTIYF. CDR3 nucleotides: TGCGCCAGCAGCGACGGAGGCTCTGGAAACACCATATATTTT.